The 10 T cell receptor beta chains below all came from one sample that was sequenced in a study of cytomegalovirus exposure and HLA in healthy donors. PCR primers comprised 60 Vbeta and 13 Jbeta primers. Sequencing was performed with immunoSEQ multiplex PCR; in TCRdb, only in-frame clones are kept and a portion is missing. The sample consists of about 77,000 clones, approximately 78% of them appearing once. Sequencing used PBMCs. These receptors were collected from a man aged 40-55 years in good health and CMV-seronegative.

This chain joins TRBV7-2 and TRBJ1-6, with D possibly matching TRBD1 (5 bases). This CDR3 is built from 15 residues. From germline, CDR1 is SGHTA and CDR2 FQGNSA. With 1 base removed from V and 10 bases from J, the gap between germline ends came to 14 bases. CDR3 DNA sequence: TGTGCCAGCAGCTTAGGACCCTATGGGGCCTCACCCCTCCACTTT. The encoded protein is CASSLGPYGASPLHF. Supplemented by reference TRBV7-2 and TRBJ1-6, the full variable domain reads GAGVSQSPSNKVTEKGKDVELRCDPISGHTALYWYRQSLGQGLEFLIYFQGNSAPDKSGLPSDRFSAERTGGSVSTLTIQRTQQEDSAVYLCASSLGPYGASPLHFGNGTRLTVT.

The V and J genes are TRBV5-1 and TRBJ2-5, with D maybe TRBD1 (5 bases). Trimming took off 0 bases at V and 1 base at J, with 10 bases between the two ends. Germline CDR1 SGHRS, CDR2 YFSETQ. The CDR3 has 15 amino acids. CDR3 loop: CASSLAPGSQETQYF. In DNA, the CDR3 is TGCGCCAGCAGCTTGGCCCCAGGGTCCCAAGAGACCCAGTACTTC. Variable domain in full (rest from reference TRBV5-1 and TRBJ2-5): KAGVTQTPRYLIKTRGQQVTLSCSPISGHRSVSWYQQTPGQGLQFLFEYFSETQRNKGNFPGRFSGRQFSNSRSEMNVSTLELGDSALYLCASSLAPGSQETQYFGPGTRLLVL.

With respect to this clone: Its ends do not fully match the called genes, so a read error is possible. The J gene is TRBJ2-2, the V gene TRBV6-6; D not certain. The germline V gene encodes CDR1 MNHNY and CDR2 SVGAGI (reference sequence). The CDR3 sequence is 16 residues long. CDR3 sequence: CASGYSNRQLSGELFF. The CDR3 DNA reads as TGTGCCAGCGGTTACTCGAACCGTCAGTTGTCCGGGGAGCTGTTTTTT.

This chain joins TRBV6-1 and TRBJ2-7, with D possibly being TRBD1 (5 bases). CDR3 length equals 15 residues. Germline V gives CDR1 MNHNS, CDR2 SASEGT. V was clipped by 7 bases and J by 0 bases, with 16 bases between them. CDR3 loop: CASTDSGASSYEQYF. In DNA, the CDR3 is TGTGCCAGCACCGACAGTGGGGCGAGCTCCTACGAGCAGTACTTC.

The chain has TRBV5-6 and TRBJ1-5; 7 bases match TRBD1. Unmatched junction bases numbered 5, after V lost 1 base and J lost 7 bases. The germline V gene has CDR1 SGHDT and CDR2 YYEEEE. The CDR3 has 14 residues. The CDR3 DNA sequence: TGTGCCAGCAGCTTGAGACAGGGCCGGCAGCCCCAGCATTTT. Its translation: CASSLRQGRQPQHF.

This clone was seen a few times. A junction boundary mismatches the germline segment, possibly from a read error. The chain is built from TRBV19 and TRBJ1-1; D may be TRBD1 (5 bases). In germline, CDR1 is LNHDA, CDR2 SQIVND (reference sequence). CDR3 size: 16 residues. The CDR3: CARSIVSTGQGNEAFF. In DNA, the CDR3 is TGTGCCCGTAGTATAGTTTCTACAGGCCAGGGCAATGAAGCTTTCTTT.

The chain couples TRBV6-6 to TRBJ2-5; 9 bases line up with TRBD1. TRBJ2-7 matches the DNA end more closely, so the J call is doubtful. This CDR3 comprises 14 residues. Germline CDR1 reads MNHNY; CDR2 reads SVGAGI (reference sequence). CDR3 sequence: CASILAGTGNEQYF. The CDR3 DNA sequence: TGTGCCAGCATACTCGCCGGGACAGGGAACGAGCAGTACTTC.

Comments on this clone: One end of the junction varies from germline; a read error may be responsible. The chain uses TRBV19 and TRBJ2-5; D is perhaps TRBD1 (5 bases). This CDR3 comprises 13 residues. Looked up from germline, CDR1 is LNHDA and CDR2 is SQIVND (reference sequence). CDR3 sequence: CASAPTVQGTQYF. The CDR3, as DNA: TGTGCCTCCGCCCCGACAGTTCAAGGGACCCAGTACTTC. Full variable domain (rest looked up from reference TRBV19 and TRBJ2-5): DGGITQSPKYLFRKEGQNVTLSCEQNLNHDAMYWYRQDPGQGLRLIYYSQIVNDFQKGDIAEGYSVSREKKESFPLTVTSAQKNPTAFYLCASAPTVQGTQYFGPGTRLLVL.

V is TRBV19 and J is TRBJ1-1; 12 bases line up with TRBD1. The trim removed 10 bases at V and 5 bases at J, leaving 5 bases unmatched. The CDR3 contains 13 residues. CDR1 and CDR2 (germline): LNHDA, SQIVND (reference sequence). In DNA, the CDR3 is TGTGCCACCTGGGACAGGGGGCTTACTGAAGCTTTCTTT. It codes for CATWDRGLTEAFF.

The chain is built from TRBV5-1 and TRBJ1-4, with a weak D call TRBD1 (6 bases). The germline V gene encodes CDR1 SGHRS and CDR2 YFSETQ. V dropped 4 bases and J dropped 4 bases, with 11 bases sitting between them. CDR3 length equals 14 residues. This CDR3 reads CASSEDSLNEKLFF. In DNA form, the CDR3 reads TGCGCCAGCAGCGAGGACAGCCTTAATGAAAAACTGTTTTTT.